The 5 T cell receptor beta chains below come from one sample, sequenced in a study of CD8+CD57+ T cells in acquired aplastic anemia. It was patients with CD8+CD57+ cell expansion by flow cytometry who were chosen for sequencing. Profiles of TCR beta VDJ and CDR3 were generated from a genomic DNA template. TCRdb processed the reads anew with MiXCR; each CDR3 protein has one entry. The sample contains 150,000 to 200,000 distinct CDR3 sequences, less than 60% of which appear only once. Specimen: sorted CD4+, CD8+, or CD8+CD57+ T cells (not recorded which) from PBMCs. The receptor set was obtained from a human donor with aplastic anemia.

On this clonotype: Being one base from a much bigger clone, this may be a read error. This is likely a read error, given that the CDR3 carries no conserved phenylalanine or tryptophan at its end. This chain links TRBV11-3 with TRBJ1-1; D remains ambiguous. This CDR3 region has 15 residues. Germline V lookup: CDR1 SGHNT, CDR2 YENEEA. V dropped 5 bases and J dropped 0 bases, with 13 bases sitting between them. CDR3: CASSPGGLMNTEAFS. DNA of the CDR3: TGTGCCAGCAGCCCAGGAGGGTTAATGAACACTGAAGCTTTCTCT.

This sequence joins TRBV20-1 and TRBJ1-2; 8 bases line up with TRBD1. The CDR3 contains 13 residues. After removal of 6 bases from V and 3 bases from J, the junction contained 6 bases not matched to a gene. CDR1 and CDR2 (germline): DFQATT, SNEGSKA (reference sequence). The CDR3 region has the DNA TGCAGTGCCACTGTGGGACAGGACTATGGCTACACCTTC. Encoded protein: CSATVGQDYGYTF.

This clonotype was observed a handful of times. The rearrangement links TRBV10-2 to TRBJ2-1; D remains unclear. V lost 0 bases and J 4 bases, leaving 13 bases between the germline ends. Germline CDR1 is WSHSY and CDR2 is SAAADI. This CDR3 comprises 16 residues. This chain's CDR3 is CASSESMERRYNEQFF. CDR3 in DNA: TGCGCCAGCAGTGAGTCGATGGAAAGGCGGTACAATGAGCAGTTCTTC.

This clonotype was detected many times. The chain joins TRBV5-1 to TRBJ2-7; D gene ambiguous. Per the germline V gene, CDR1 is SGHRS and CDR2 is YFSETQ. Trimming stripped 0 bases from V and 6 bases from J, with 16 bases between. CDR3 length equals 15 residues. The CDR3 DNA reads as TGCGCCAGCAGCTTGGCCTCGGAGCCGAAGTCCGAGCAGTACTTC. This codes for CASSLASEPKSEQYF.

V gene TRBV7-9 combines with J gene TRBJ2-2; 8 positions agree with TRBD1. Germline V gene lookup returns CDR1 SEHNR and CDR2 FQNEAQ (reference sequence). V was clipped by 4 bases and J by 0 bases; unmatched bases: 1. The CDR3 consists of 15 residues. The CDR3 reads CASSSGGANTGELFF. CDR3 DNA sequence: TGTGCCAGCAGCTCAGGGGGCGCGAACACCGGGGAGCTGTTTTTT.